The 13 T cell receptor beta chains listed next were all sequenced from one sample in a study of T-cell memory formation after mild COVID-19. Each CDR3 protein gets one entry after TCRdb re-called the 5' RACE reads with MiXCR. The sample gives roughly 250,000 distinct CDR3 sequences, 16% of which show up once; 3.5% is in the top ten. The sample consisted of PBMCs or a T cell subset sorted from them (not recorded which). The receptors shown here come from a man aged 18 to 35 who had mild COVID-19 (a few samples of this study predate the infection). Cell type and time point are not known.

This rearrangement joins TRBV9 to TRBJ1-1; D gene unclear. CDR1 is SGDLS and CDR2 is YYNGEE in the germline V gene. Between the trimmed V and J ends, which lost 1 base and 1 base, there was a span of 8 bases. This CDR3 has 14 amino acids. CDR3 DNA sequence: TGTGCCAGCAGCGTATCAGACGGGAACACTGAAGCTTTCTTT. This gives the protein CASSVSDGNTEAFF.

The chain couples TRBV7-2 to TRBJ2-3; D may correspond to TRBD1 or TRBD2 (5 bases each). This CDR3 comprises 14 residues. With 1 base removed from V and 7 bases from J, the gap between germline ends came to 12 bases. The V gene's germline CDR1 is SGHTA and CDR2 FQGNSA. The DNA of the CDR3 is TGTGCCAGCAGCTTAGAGGTGGGACGGAATACGCAGTATTTT. Translation gives CASSLEVGRNTQYF.

This chain links TRBV6-5 with TRBJ2-7, with TRBD2 identical over 9 bases. The CDR3 loop spans 17 amino acids. The V gene end was trimmed by 2 bases and the J gene end by 2 bases; junction bases not matched to a gene: 10. CDR1 is MNHEY and CDR2 is SVGAGI in the germline V gene. CDR3 sequence: CASSYIERGASTYEQYV. The CDR3 nucleotides read TGTGCCAGCAGTTACATCGAGCGGGGGGCATCAACCTACGAGCAGTACGTC.

The rearrangement uses TRBV7-3 and TRBJ1-2; D might be TRBD1 (5 bases). Between the trimmed V and J ends, which lost 3 bases and 4 bases, there was a span of 9 bases. CDR1 is SGHTA, CDR2 FQGTGA, per germline. The CDR3 loop spans 13 amino acids. CDR3 sequence reads: CASSLDTSYGYTF. The CDR3 coding sequence is TGTGCCAGCAGCTTGGACACATCCTATGGCTACACCTTC.

This clonotype has only a few counts. This rearrangement joins TRBV6-5 to TRBJ2-7; 11 nucleotides match TRBD1. V was clipped by 6 bases and J by 4 bases; unmatched bases: 5. The germline CDR1 and CDR2 sequences are MNHEY and SVGAGI. The CDR3 has 14 residues. As DNA, the CDR3 is TGTGCCAGCAGCCGGGACAGGGGGGTTTACGAGCAGTACGTC. It yields the protein CASSRDRGVYEQYV.

The J gene is TRBJ1-1, the V gene TRBV12-3 or TRBV12-4; 10 bases align to TRBD1. The ends lost 5 bases at V and 4 bases at J; junction bases unmatched: 7. The CDR3 contains 15 residues. CDR3 amino acids: CASSRPGQGTTEAFF. Written as DNA, the CDR3 is TGTGCCAGCAGTCGCCCGGGACAGGGGACCACTGAAGCTTTCTTT.

This chain connects TRBV2 to TRBJ1-1, with D possibly matching TRBD1 (5 bases). This CDR3 has 12 residues. Germline-derived CDR1 and CDR2 are SNHLY and FYNNEI. The V and J ends lost 4 bases and 6 bases respectively, with 9 bases between them. The CDR3 nucleotides read TGTGCCAGCAGTGCCCGGGGCCCTGAAGCTTTCTTT. It specifies CASSARGPEAFF.

The sample holds many counts of this clonotype. The rearrangement links TRBV7-2 to TRBJ1-5; 8 bases map to TRBD1. After removal of 6 bases from V and 6 bases from J, the junction contained 7 bases not matched to a gene. The CDR3 is 14 residues long. Germline values: CDR1 SGHTA, CDR2 FQGNSA. CDR3 residues: CASSFQGAGQPQHF. In DNA, the CDR3 is TGTGCCAGCAGTTTTCAGGGGGCAGGTCAGCCCCAGCATTTT. The full variable domain, completed using reference TRBV7-2 and TRBJ1-5, is GAGVSQSPSNKVTEKGKDVELRCDPISGHTALYWYRQSLGQGLEFLIYFQGNSAPDKSGLPSDRFSAERTGGSVSTLTIQRTQQEDSAVYLCASSFQGAGQPQHFGDGTRLSIL.

The genes are TRBV7-2 and TRBJ1-1; TRBD1 is a possible D gene (6 bases). Trimming cost V 5 bases and J 4 bases, with 17 bases left between them. CDR1 and CDR2 (germline): SGHTA, FQGNSA. The CDR3 is 15 residues long. In DNA, the CDR3 is TGTGCCAGCAGCCCCGGGGGGCCGGAGGGCACTGAAGCTTTCTTT. It is translated as CASSPGGPEGTEAFF.

This clonotype was counted ten times or more. This chain links TRBV11-2 with TRBJ2-7; tentative D call: TRBD2 (5 bases). Trimming took off 0 bases at V and 3 bases at J, with 15 bases between the two ends. The CDR3 totals 16 residues. The V gene's germline CDR1 is SGHAT and CDR2 FQNNGV. The CDR3 DNA reads as TGTGCCAGCAGCTTAGATCGGGCAGGACTTAACTACGAGCAGTACTTC. Translating gives CASSLDRAGLNYEQYF.

The V gene is TRBV28, the J gene TRBJ1-1; 11 nucleotides match TRBD1. V shed 4 bases, J shed 3 bases, and the junction held 4 bases outside the gene matches. Looked up from germline, CDR1 is MDHEN and CDR2 is SYDVKM. This CDR3 comprises 15 residues. This CDR3 reads CASSYGTGGYTEAFF. The CDR3 nucleotides read TGTGCCAGCAGTTACGGGACAGGGGGGTACACTGAAGCTTTCTTT.

This sequence joins TRBV24-1 and TRBJ2-5; no clear D. Germline V CDR1 and CDR2: KGHDR, SFDVKD. The V end was cut by 9 bases, the J end by 3 bases, with 13 bases between. This CDR3 is built from 13 residues. The CDR3 nucleotides are TGTGCCACCGGAGAACTGACGAAAGAGACCCAGTACTTC. Amino acids: CATGELTKETQYF.

This clonotype was recorded a few times. The chain is built from TRBV5-1 and TRBJ2-3; TRBD1 is a possible D gene (5 bases). Germline V gene lookup returns CDR1 SGHRS and CDR2 YFSETQ. The V gene lost 1 base and the J gene lost 4 bases, with 10 bases spanning the gap. The CDR3 sequence is 14 residues long. DNA of the CDR3: TGCGCCAGCAGCTTGCGGTCCAGGGCAGATACGCAGTATTTT. It specifies CASSLRSRADTQYF.